This record looks at one TCR beta chain sequence and its context. Antigen: not known. These data come from a study of shared clonotypes between healthy human individuals. Study outcomes and limitations: Investigators collected only blood, and repertoires in tissues likely differ.

Looked up from germline, CDR1 is SGHTA and CDR2 is FQGNSA. Losses at the gene ends were 1 base for V and 5 bases for J; bases not matched to a gene: 12. This CDR3 is built from 17 residues. The protocol was immunoSEQ multiplex PCR, while the TCRdb copy is restricted to in-frame clones and leaves out a portion. The sample carries around 2.1 million clones, around 95% recorded once. The chain couples TRBV7-2 to TRBJ2-5; the match to TRBD2 covers 8 bases. This TCR came from a man between 18 and 29 years old in good health. The specimen was naive CD4+ T cells sorted from blood. Subset given: CD45RA+ positively selected. The CDR3 nucleotides are TGTGCCAGCAGCTTAGGTCGAACTAGCGGAAGTGGCGAGACCCAGTACTTC. This encodes CASSLGRTSGSGETQYF.